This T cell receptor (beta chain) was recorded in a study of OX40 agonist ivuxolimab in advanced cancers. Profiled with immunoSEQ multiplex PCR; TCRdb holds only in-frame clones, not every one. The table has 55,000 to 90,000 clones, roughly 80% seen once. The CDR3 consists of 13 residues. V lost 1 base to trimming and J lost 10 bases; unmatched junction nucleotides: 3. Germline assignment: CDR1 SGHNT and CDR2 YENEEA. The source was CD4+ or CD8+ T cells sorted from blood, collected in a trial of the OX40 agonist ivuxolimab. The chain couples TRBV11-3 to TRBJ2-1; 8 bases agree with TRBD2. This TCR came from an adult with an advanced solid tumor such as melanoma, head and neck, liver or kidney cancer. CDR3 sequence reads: CASSLVAGGEQFF. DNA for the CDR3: TGTGCCAGCAGCTTAGTGGCGGGGGGCGAGCAGTTCTTC.